The text below deals with one TCR beta chain. The sample comes from a study of blood T cell repertoires in COVID-19. Study-wide background: PBMCs, B-cell-depleted T cells, or T cells provided the cDNA or gDNA that made up the material.

The protocol was immunoSEQ multiplex PCR, while the TCRdb copy is restricted to in-frame clones and leaves out a portion. The sample consists of under 80,000 clones, about 87% of them appearing once. Sequencing was performed on peripheral blood. The sequence was collected from a man aged 70-80 years with acute or convalescent COVID-19.

CDR3 residues: CAIRGGVPRDTGELFF. In DNA form, the CDR3 reads TGTGCCATCAGGGGTGGGGTTCCGAGGGACACCGGGGAGCTGTTTTTT. The chain joins TRBV10-3 to TRBJ2-2; tentatively, D is TRBD2 (5 bases). The CDR3 runs to 16 residues. V lost 6 bases to trimming and J lost 3 bases, with 17 bases between them. Germline values: CDR1 ENHRY, CDR2 SYGVKD.